Shown below are 5 T cell receptor beta chains from a single sample sequenced in a study of early T cells in non-severe SARS-CoV-2 infection (dated by TCRdb to the early 2020s). Receptor amplification or capture employed 5' RACE. This sample was sequenced with a NextSeq 500. TCRdb reprocessed the public reads (quality trimming at Q25 with fastp, clone calling with MiXCR) and kept in-frame beta chains. Entries that share a CDR3 protein sequence are merged under the most common genes and DNA. The sample has about 23,000 distinct CDR3 sequences on record, 4.5% to 5.5% of them singletons. Of the sample, roughly 10% falls within the top ten clones. The material sequenced was whole blood. The source of these receptors is an adult who was a healthcare worker with PCR-confirmed SARS-CoV-2 infection or an uninfected control (not recorded which).

This clonotype was detected many times. The rearrangement joins TRBV4-2 to TRBJ2-7; 7 bases are a match to TRBD2. V trimming: 1 base; J trimming: 2 bases; junction bases outside the gene matches: 5. In germline, CDR1 is LGHNA, CDR2 YNFKEQ. The CDR3 sequence is 15 residues long. In DNA, the CDR3 is TGTGCCAGCAGCCAAGGACATGCGGGGGCCTACGAGCAGTACTTC. It is translated as CASSQGHAGAYEQYF.

This clonotype was counted a few times. J is TRBJ2-1 and V is TRBV6-2 or TRBV6-3, with 9 bases fitting TRBD2. This CDR3 has 15 amino acids. Germline CDR1 MNHEY, CDR2 SVGEGT. V shed 4 bases, J shed 7 bases, and the junction held 8 bases outside the gene matches. This chain's CDR3 is CASSSRAGGGNEQFF. CDR3 sequence (DNA): TGTGCCAGCAGTTCCAGAGCGGGAGGAGGGAATGAGCAGTTCTTC.

This clonotype was seen ten or more times. This chain links TRBV29-1 with TRBJ1-6; D unresolved. Trimming removed 5 bases from V and 5 bases from J, with 13 bases in between. There are 14 residues in the CDR3. Per germline, CDR1 SQVTM and CDR2 ANQGSEA. The CDR3 bases are TGCAGCGTTCGAGAGGGCCCCAATAATTCACCCCTCCACTTT. Its protein is CSVREGPNNSPLHF.

This clonotype was seen many times. V usage is TRBV7-3 and J usage is TRBJ2-7; no clear D gene. V lost 2 bases and J lost 1, with 12 bases in between. The CDR3 contains 15 residues. CDR1 is SGHTA and CDR2 is FQGTGA in the germline V gene. The CDR3 loop is CASSLEVAESYEQYF. The CDR3 nucleotides are TGTGCCAGCAGCTTAGAGGTAGCAGAATCCTACGAGCAGTACTTC.

For this clonotype: It may be a read error: a sequence one base away is much more abundant. The V and J genes are TRBV5-1 and TRBJ1-1, with 9 bases aligning to TRBD1. V dropped 4 bases and J dropped 1; count of bases not matched to a gene: 5. Germline V gives CDR1 SGHRS, CDR2 YFSETQ. The length of the CDR3 is 15 residues. The CDR3 nucleotides are TGCGCCAGCAGCCCTTTGGGACAGGGGAACACTGAAGCTTTCTTT. Protein sequence: CASSPLGQGNTEAFF.